The 29 T cell receptor beta chains below were found in one sample sequenced in a study of control samples from healthy donors and cancer patients. TCRdb's table, derived via immunoSEQ multiplex PCR, lists solely in-frame clones and lacks some. The table lists almost 90,000 clones, approximately 86% of them singletons. Sequencing used blood. Receptor source: a young man in good health.

The rearrangement joins TRBV4-1 to TRBJ2-2, with a tentative D call TRBD1 (5 bases). The CDR3 contains 13 residues. Trimming stripped 4 bases from V and 4 bases from J, with 7 bases between. Germline V gene sequence: CDR1 MGHRA, CDR2 YSYEKL. CDR3 sequence: CASSRDSTGELFF. The CDR3 bases are TGCGCCAGCAGCCGAGACAGCACCGGGGAGCTGTTTTTT.

V is TRBV4-1 and J is TRBJ2-5; D gene unclear. CDR1 is MGHRA, CDR2 YSYEKL, per germline. CDR3 length: 18 residues. V lost 1 base, J lost 3 bases, and 21 bases lay in between. CDR3 sequence (DNA): TGCGCCAGCAGCCAAGGGGTGTTGAGGAAAGGGCTTGAAGAGACCCAGTACTTC. This translates into CASSQGVLRKGLEETQYF.

V usage is TRBV5-5 and J usage is TRBJ2-3; D possibly uses TRBD1 or TRBD2 (7 bases each). Trimming shortened V by 4 bases and J by 5 bases, and 11 bases separated the two germline ends. This CDR3 spans 13 amino acids. Germline V gene sequence: CDR1 SGHKS, CDR2 YYEKEE (reference sequence). The CDR3 coding sequence is TGTGCCAGCAGCCCCAGGGGGGGAGATACGCAGTATTTT. Amino acids: CASSPRGGDTQYF.

This clone was seen just once. The rearrangement links TRBV10-3 to TRBJ2-7; 8 bases line up with TRBD2. With 2 bases clipped from V and 0 bases from J, the junction kept 12 bases outside the gene matches. The CDR3 has 18 amino acids. Germline CDR1 ENHRY, CDR2 SYGVKD. CDR3 loop: CAISETPGGSGVSYEQYF. The CDR3, as DNA: TGTGCCATCAGTGAGACCCCTGGGGGTAGCGGGGTCTCCTACGAGCAGTACTTC.

V usage is TRBV4-1 and J usage is TRBJ2-7, with 8 bases that match TRBD1. Germline V gene sequence: CDR1 MGHRA, CDR2 YSYEKL. Losses at the gene ends were 5 bases for V and 1 base for J; bases not matched to a gene: 4. This CDR3 has 14 amino acids. Written as DNA, the CDR3 is TGCGCCAGCAGCTATAGGACAGGGTCCTACGAGCAGTACTTC. It yields the protein CASSYRTGSYEQYF.

The chain carries TRBV11-2 and TRBJ2-7; D not certain. The CDR3 is 13 amino acids. CDR1 SGHAT and CDR2 FQNNGV come from the germline V gene. V was cut by 2 bases and J by 0 bases, with 5 bases left in between. DNA of the CDR3: TGTGCCAGCAGCTTATGGCACTCCTACGAGCAGTACGTC. This encodes CASSLWHSYEQYV.

This clone was observed at least ten times. This chain uses TRBV24-1 with TRBJ1-3; 9 bases match TRBD1. The CDR3 is 21 residues long. Germline CDR1 is KGHDR and CDR2 is SFDVKD. V gave up 5 bases and J gave up 0 bases; unmatched junction bases: 19. CDR3 in DNA: TGTGCCACCAGTGGGCCAACAGGGGGCCCCCTCGTCGACCTCTCTGGAAACACCATATATTTT. Translation gives CATSGPTGGPLVDLSGNTIYF.

The rearrangement uses TRBV11-2 and TRBJ1-2; 8 bases align to TRBD1. Unmatched junction bases numbered 9, after V lost 5 bases and J lost 4 bases. The CDR3 length is 15 residues. CDR1 is SGHAT, CDR2 FQNNGV, per germline. CDR3 sequence: CASSPPLDRGYGYTF. CDR3 nucleotide sequence: TGTGCCAGCAGCCCGCCCTTAGACAGGGGCTATGGCTACACCTTC.

The genes are TRBV3-1 (or the pseudogene TRBV3-2) and TRBJ2-1; weak D call: TRBD2 (6 bases). The germline CDR1 and CDR2 sequences are LGHDT and YNNKEL (reference sequence). The CDR3 is 17 amino acids. Trimming removed 4 bases from V and 8 bases from J, with 24 bases in between. CDR3 in amino acids: CASSLHLQGGGMDEQFF. The CDR3 DNA is TGTGCCAGCAGCCTTCACCTTCAGGGAGGTGGAATGGATGAGCAGTTCTTC.

This chain links TRBV18 with TRBJ1-2, with TRBD1 as a possible D gene (6 bases). The CDR3 spans 14 residues. Trimming removed 3 bases at V and 3 bases at J, with 11 bases between. Germline CDR1 is KGHSH and CDR2 is LQKENI. The CDR3 bases are TGTGCCAGCTCACCGTGGGGGGCTGACTATGGCTACACCTTC. Protein sequence: CASSPWGADYGYTF.

The chain employs TRBV2 and TRBJ1-1; weak D call: TRBD1 (6 bases). Germline lookup yields CDR1 SNHLY and CDR2 FYNNEI. This CDR3 comprises 16 residues. Trimming shortened V by 6 bases and J by 4 bases, and 21 bases separated the two germline ends. The CDR3 reads CASSKGTRGRGTEAFF. CDR3 nucleotide sequence: TGTGCCAGCAGCAAGGGGACCAGGGGCCGGGGCACTGAAGCTTTCTTT.

The chain combines TRBV2 with TRBJ2-7; D is possibly TRBD1 (5 bases). V was shortened by 4 bases and J by 1 base, with 11 bases between the two germline ends. The CDR3 runs 14 residues. Germline V CDR1 and CDR2: SNHLY, FYNNEI. DNA for the CDR3: TGTGCCAGCAGTGGGAGACAGATATCCTACGAGCAGTACGTC. It translates to CASSGRQISYEQYV.

The V gene is TRBV6-2 or TRBV6-3, the J gene TRBJ2-1; 12 bases line up with TRBD2. This CDR3 contains 15 residues. Germline values: CDR1 MNHEY, CDR2 SVGEGT. V trimming: 5 bases; J trimming: 6 bases; junction bases outside the gene matches: 5. In DNA, the CDR3 is TGTGCCAGCAGTGACCTAGCGGGGGGGCTCAATGAGCAGTTCTTC. Translated: CASSDLAGGLNEQFF.

The gene calls are TRBV2 and TRBJ1-1; D not certain. Looked up from germline, CDR1 is SNHLY and CDR2 is FYNNEI. Trimming removed 7 bases at V and 7 bases at J, with 19 bases between. This CDR3 has 14 amino acids. The chain's CDR3 is CASTPNGPTDEAFF. The CDR3 nucleotides are TGTGCCAGCACACCTAACGGGCCGACGGATGAAGCTTTCTTT.

V gene TRBV5-4 combines with J gene TRBJ2-7; TRBD1 matches 8 bases. CDR1 and CDR2 from the germline V gene are SGHNT and YYREEE (reference sequence). The CDR3 spans 15 residues. V gave up 4 bases and J gave up 1 base; unmatched junction bases: 7. CDR3 protein: CASSPYGTGSYEQYF. The DNA of the CDR3 is TGTGCCAGCAGCCCCTACGGGACAGGATCCTACGAGCAGTACTTC.

The chain combines TRBV20-1 with TRBJ1-2, with D perhaps TRBD1 (5 bases). The ends were cut back, 3 bases at V and 5 bases at J, with 10 bases in the middle. The CDR3 is 12 amino acids. In germline, CDR1 is DFQATT, CDR2 SNEGSKA (reference sequence). The DNA of the CDR3 is TGCAGTGCTAGTCACAGGACGTATGGCTACACCTTC. It yields the protein CSASHRTYGYTF.

This rearrangement joins TRBV11-2 to TRBJ2-3; D gene unclear. The length of the CDR3 is 15 residues. Germline V lookup: CDR1 SGHAT, CDR2 FQNNGV. With 2 bases removed from V and 5 bases from J, the gap between germline ends came to 14 bases. The CDR3, as DNA: TGTGCCAGCAGCTTATCCGCCCCGATGGGAGATACGCAGTATTTT. This encodes CASSLSAPMGDTQYF.

This clone was detected once. V and J are TRBV11-1 and TRBJ1-1, with D perhaps TRBD1 (6 bases). The germline V gene has CDR1 SGHAT and CDR2 FQDESV (reference sequence). V lost 5 bases, J lost 4 bases, and 14 bases lay in between. The CDR3 covers 14 residues. The CDR3 DNA follows: TGTGCCAGCAGCCAGCGACGAGGGGGCACTGAAGCTTTCTTT. Protein: CASSQRRGGTEAFF.

V and J are TRBV2 and TRBJ2-1, with D hard to call. Trimming stripped 8 bases from V and 0 bases from J, with 8 bases between. The length of the CDR3 is 13 residues. The germline CDR1 and CDR2 sequences are SNHLY and FYNNEI. The CDR3 DNA follows: TGTGCCAGCGTGTCTAGCTCCTACAATGAGCAGTTCTTC. As protein: CASVSSSYNEQFF.

The chain couples TRBV18 to TRBJ2-2; 9 bases are a match to TRBD1. CDR3 length: 15 residues. With 3 bases clipped from V and 6 bases from J, the junction kept 5 bases outside the gene matches. In germline, CDR1 is KGHSH, CDR2 LQKENI. As DNA, the CDR3 is TGTGCCAGCTCACCGTCCCGGGACAGGGCCGGGGAGCTGTTTTTT. Its protein is CASSPSRDRAGELFF.

V usage is TRBV10-3 and J usage is TRBJ2-1; 9 bases match TRBD1. The J segment lost 4 bases and the V segment lost 5 bases, leaving 6 bases of the junction unmatched. This CDR3 region has 15 residues. Germline-derived CDR1 and CDR2 are ENHRY and SYGVKD. The CDR3 here is CAISRTGEDYNEQFF. The CDR3 coding sequence is TGTGCCATCAGTCGGACAGGGGAGGATTACAATGAGCAGTTCTTC.

The rearrangement uses TRBV5-1 and TRBJ1-5; no clear D gene. CDR1 is SGHRS, CDR2 YFSETQ, per germline. This CDR3 region has 12 residues. V was shortened by 2 bases and J by 5 bases, with 5 bases between the two germline ends. CDR3 region: CASSFGDQPQHF. CDR3 bases: TGCGCCAGCAGCTTTGGAGATCAGCCCCAGCATTTT.

The chain links TRBV7-9 to TRBJ1-3; D remains unclear. The CDR3 is made up of 15 amino acids. V was trimmed by 0 bases and J by 0 bases, leaving 6 bases between them. Germline CDR1 reads SEHNR; CDR2 reads FQNEAQ (reference sequence). The CDR3 region has the DNA TGTGCCAGCAGCTTAGCGCCCACCTCTGGAAACACCATATATTTT. Translated, it gives CASSLAPTSGNTIYF. The variable domain in full, completed from reference TRBV7-9 and TRBJ1-3, reads DTGVSQNPRHKITKRGQNVTFRCDPISEHNRLYWYRQTLGQGPEFLTYFQNEAQLEKSRLLSDRFSAERPKGSFSTLEIQRTEQGDSAMYLCASSLAPTSGNTIYFGEGSWLTVV.

V is TRBV6-1 and J is TRBJ2-7, with 11 bases identical to TRBD2. Germline CDR1 reads MNHNS; CDR2 reads SASEGT. The CDR3 has 16 residues. V was clipped by 4 bases and J by 2 bases; unmatched bases: 7. The CDR3, as DNA: TGTGCCAGCAGTGGAACTAGCGGGGGCCTCACCTACGAGCAGTACGTC. Protein product: CASSGTSGGLTYEQYV.

V usage is TRBV18 and J usage is TRBJ2-2; D gene ambiguous. V lost 3 bases to trimming and J lost 0 bases, with 5 bases between them. Germline CDR1 is KGHSH and CDR2 is LQKENI. The CDR3 has 14 amino acids. In DNA form, the CDR3 reads TGTGCCAGCTCACCTACGGCGAACACCGGGGAGCTGTTTTTT. It encodes CASSPTANTGELFF.

The chain carries TRBV30 and TRBJ2-2; D unresolved. The CDR3 consists of 13 residues. Trimming left V 4 bases short and J 0 bases short, with 6 bases between. CDR1 and CDR2 (germline): GTSNPN, SVGIG (reference sequence). The CDR3 spells CAWNSANTGELFF. The CDR3 coding sequence is TGTGCCTGGAATAGTGCGAACACCGGGGAGCTGTTTTTT.

The chain has TRBV7-2 and TRBJ2-3, with 8 bases matching TRBD2. V lost 5 bases to trimming and J lost 2 bases; unmatched junction nucleotides: 6. Germline CDR1 SGHTA, CDR2 FQGNSA. The CDR3 length is 15 residues. In DNA, the CDR3 is TGTGCCAGCAGCCTGAGCGGGGGCCCCACAGATACGCAGTATTTT. This sequence encodes CASSLSGGPTDTQYF.

The chain combines TRBV24-1 with TRBJ2-2; perhaps D is TRBD1 or TRBD2 (5 bases each). V dropped 6 bases and J dropped 0 bases, with 10 bases sitting between them. Germline assignment: CDR1 KGHDR and CDR2 SFDVKD. The CDR3 is 15 residues long. This chain's CDR3 is CATSSPGPNTGELFF. CDR3 DNA sequence: TGTGCCACCAGTTCCCCGGGACCGAACACCGGGGAGCTGTTTTTT.

The chain joins TRBV2 to TRBJ2-5; D may be TRBD2 (5 bases). The CDR3 extends over 11 amino acids. CDR1 is SNHLY and CDR2 is FYNNEI in the germline V gene. The V and J ends lost 3 bases and 10 bases respectively, with 9 bases between them. The CDR3 coding sequence is TGTGCCAGCAGTGAGGGGAGCAACCAGTACTTC. It encodes CASSEGSNQYF.